The TCR beta chain under discussion was sequenced for a study of T cells in Graves' hyperthyroidism and ophthalmopathy. Each diagnosis drew on symptoms, thyroxine, TRAb, thyroid ultrasound and orbital computed tomography findings. Fresh peripheral blood, under 13 ml, was the source of the PBMCs. The study's findings and limits: The model's output predicted ophthalmopathy at a median of roughly 6.9 months prior to onset.

Template material for amplifying TCR beta CDR3 regions consisted of RNA transcripts. The TCR CDR3 was amplified in a first-round RT-PCR using the HTBI primer set. MiXCR, applied by TCRdb to the multiplex PCR reads, yields one record per CDR3 protein. The sample consists of 300,000 to 400,000 distinct CDR3 sequences, around a fifth of them appearing once. There are many counts of this clonotype. Its antigen remains unknown. Sequenced input: blood. The origin of this receptor is a woman aged 50 to 65 with Graves' hyperthyroidism.

The CDR3: CASSLLGTGAMNTEAFF. The CDR3 bases are TGTGCCAGCAGCTTATTAGGGACAGGGGCGATGAACACTGAAGCTTTCTTT. This rearrangement joins TRBV11-3 to TRBJ1-1; 10 bases line up with TRBD1. The junction had 6 bases not matched to a gene; V was cut back by 2 bases and J by 0 bases. Germline CDR1 and CDR2: SGHNT and YENEEA. CDR3 length: 17 residues. The full variable domain, rest sourced from reference TRBV11-3 and TRBJ1-1, is EAGVVQSPRYKIIEKKQPVAFWCNPISGHNTLYWYLQNLGQGPELLIRYENEEAVDDSQLPKDRFSAERLKGVDSTLKIQPAELGDSAVYLCASSLLGTGAMNTEAFFGQGTRLTVV.